The sequence of this T cell receptor beta chain was determined in a study of T-cell memory formation after mild COVID-19. TCRdb reprocessed the 5' RACE reads via MiXCR and lists one record per CDR3 protein. The sample has roughly 120,000 distinct CDR3 sequences, 16% seen once. This clonotype was seen more than once but under ten times. There are 12 residues in the CDR3. The germline V and J ends were trimmed by 3 bases and 3 bases, with 9 bases remaining between them. Germline V CDR1 and CDR2: SQVTM, ANQGSEA. This clonotype was sampled from an adult woman who had mild COVID-19 (a few samples of this study predate the infection). Cell type and time point are not known. The sequenced sample consisted of PBMCs or a T cell subset sorted from them (not recorded which). The chain joins TRBV29-1 to TRBJ2-7; D uncertain. Here the CDR3 reads CSVETVFYEQYF. CDR3 coding DNA: TGCAGCGTTGAGACGGTATTCTACGAGCAGTACTTC.